These T cell receptor beta chains were read from a single sample in a study of tumor-infiltrating lymphocytes in oesophageal squamous cell carcinoma. TCRdb reprocessed the PCR reads via MiXCR and lists one record per CDR3 protein. This repertoire shows 15,000 to 20,000 distinct CDR3 sequences, less than 55% found once; its top ten account for 41%. Input material: blood. The receptor set was obtained from a female donor with esophageal squamous cell carcinoma. CDR3s include the opening cysteine and the closing phenylalanine or tryptophan. The order of the fields is clone size, D gene, V gene, J gene, CDR3 DNA, CDR3 protein. A D gene is named only where the DNA matches it firmly. Rows may omit the clone size; those that give it use once, few, many or a size class.

-,-,TRBV5-3,TRBJ2-7,TGTGCCAGCAGCTTGCAGGGCAACTCCTACGAGCAGTACTTC,CASSLQGNSYEQYF
-,-,TRBV7-3,TRBJ2-6,TGTGCCAGCAGCTTTCATGCTGGGGCCAACGTCCTGACTTTC,CASSFHAGANVLTF
few,TRBD1,TRBV12-5,TRBJ2-6,TGTGCTAGTGGTTTGTCAGGGGGCAACTCTGGGGCCAACGTCCTGACTTTC,CASGLSGGNSGANVLTF
-,-,TRBV9,TRBJ2-1,TGTGCCAGCAGCCAATCGACCCTTTGGAGTGAGCAGTTCTTC,CASSQSTLWSEQFF
once,-,TRBV10-1,TRBJ2-7,TGCGCCAGCAGTGGGGTGACTGGCGAGCAGTACTTC,CASSGVTGEQYF
-,-,TRBV10-3,TRBJ2-5,TGTGCCATCAGTGATCGGGGGGCTGAGACCCAGTACTTC,CAISDRGAETQYF
medium-sized,-,TRBV7-3,TRBJ1-2,TGTGCCAGCGCTCCCTTACAGGGAGCTAACTATGGCTACACCTTC,CASAPLQGANYGYTF
few,-,TRBV11-3,TRBJ2-7,TGTGCCAGCAGCTTGGATCCACAGGACGGAGCGTACGAGCAGTACTTC,CASSLDPQDGAYEQYF
-,TRBD2,TRBV11-1,TRBJ2-1,TGTGCCAGCAGCCCTAGCGGGACCTACAATGAGCAGTTCTTC,CASSPSGTYNEQFF
few,-,TRBV7-6,TRBJ2-7,TGTGCCAGCAGCTTAGGAGGGGGGCTAAGCTCCTACGAGCAGTACTTC,CASSLGGGLSSYEQYF
many,TRBD2,TRBV4-2,TRBJ2-1,TGTGCCAGCAGCCAAGCTGGGACTAGCGGCTACAATGAGCAGTTCTTC,CASSQAGTSGYNEQFF
-,-,TRBV11-2,TRBJ2-1,TGTGCCAGCAGCAACGCCTTCAGGGTCCTAGTCACCTACGAGCAGTTCTTC,CASSNAFRVLVTYEQFF
many,TRBD2,TRBV5-4,TRBJ2-7,TGTGCCAGCAGCTTCGGGACTAGCGAAGCCTACGAGCAGTACTTC,CASSFGTSEAYEQYF
few,TRBD1,TRBV6-1,TRBJ2-1,TGTGCCAGCAGTCCCGGACAGGGGGCGGCGACCTACAATGAGCAGTTCTTC,CASSPGQGAATYNEQFF
many,TRBD1,TRBV5-3,TRBJ2-1,TGTGCCAGCAGCCCAGACTCTCAGGGGGCCTACAATGAGCAGTTCTTC,CASSPDSQGAYNEQFF
few,-,TRBV7-3,TRBJ2-1,TGTGCCAGCAGCGTCAGGGGGGGAAGCGGATACAATGAGCAGTTCTTC,CASSVRGGSGYNEQFF
medium-sized,-,TRBV7-2,TRBJ1-1,TGTGCCAGCAGCTTATCCAAAGGCACTGAAGCTTTCTTT,CASSLSKGTEAFF
-,-,TRBV20-1,TRBJ2-4,TGCAGTGCTAGCCCAATGACAGCCCAGTACTTC,CSASPMTAQYF
-,TRBD1,TRBV7-3,TRBJ2-1,TGTGCCAGCAGCGCCGGACAGGGGGCGATCTCTGAGCAGTTCTTC,CASSAGQGAISEQFF
-,-,TRBV6-1,TRBJ2-7,TGTGCCAGCAAGACAGCCCTAACCTACGAGCAGTACTTC,CASKTALTYEQYF
many,-,TRBV4-1,TRBJ1-1,TGCGCCAGCAGCCAAGATGAGTGGTGGAACACTGAAGCTTTCTTT,CASSQDEWWNTEAFF
large,-,TRBV7-2,TRBJ1-5,TGTGCCACCAGGGTGGGCAATCAGCCCCAGCATTTT,CATRVGNQPQHF
-,-,TRBV6-1,TRBJ2-3,TGTGCCAGCAGGGGGACATTTAGCACAGATACGCAGTATTTT,CASRGTFSTDTQYF
-,-,TRBV7-6,TRBJ2-1,TGTGCCAGCAGCCTTAGAAGTTCGACAGCCGGGGACAATGAGCAGTTCTTC,CASSLRSSTAGDNEQFF
many,-,TRBV25-1,TRBJ1-6,TGTGCCAGCAGTGACCCCTCCTCGCCCCTCCACTTT,CASSDPSSPLHF
-,-,TRBV4-3,TRBJ1-1,TGCGCCAGCAGCCCGGGGTCGCACACTGAAGCTTTCTTT,CASSPGSHTEAFF
-,-,TRBV7-8,TRBJ2-1,TGTGCCAACATCGAGCGGACCTTCTACAATGAGCAGTTCTTC,CANIERTFYNEQFF
many,TRBD2,TRBV28,TRBJ2-1,TGTGCCAGCAGTTTATGGGCTAGCGGGAGGGGCAATGAGCAGTTCTTC,CASSLWASGRGNEQFF
few,TRBD1,TRBV10-3,TRBJ1-4,TGTGCCATCAGTGATGGGACAGGGAGTGAAAAACTGTTTTTT,CAISDGTGSEKLFF
-,-,TRBV7-2,TRBJ2-3,TGTGCCAGCAGCTTAAGTCATAACTCAGATACGCAGTATTTT,CASSLSHNSDTQYF
few,-,TRBV10-2,TRBJ2-5,TGCGCCAGCAGTGAATCGCGGCAGCTGATGGAGACCCAGTACTTC,CASSESRQLMETQYF
few,-,TRBV11-1,TRBJ2-1,TGTGCCAGCAGCTTAGCGTCGAATGAGCAGTTCTTC,CASSLASNEQFF
-,-,TRBV7-2,TRBJ2-4,TGTGCCAGCAGCTCGGTGCGGTCAGGGACCCAGTACTTT,CASSSVRSGTQYF
-,TRBD2,TRBV7-2,TRBJ2-7,TGTGCCAGCAGCTTAGACACTAGCGGGAACTACGAGCAGTACTTC,CASSLDTSGNYEQYF
few,TRBD2,TRBV6-1,TRBJ2-1,TGTGCCAGCAGTGAGGGACTAGCGAACTACAATGAGCAGTTCTTC,CASSEGLANYNEQFF
-,TRBD1,TRBV11-2,TRBJ1-1,TGTGCCAGCAGCTTAGTAGGGGGCTTGGGGAGTGAAGCTTTCTTT,CASSLVGGLGSEAFF
medium-sized,-,TRBV6-1,TRBJ1-2,TGTGCCAGCAGTGAAGTAAAAGGGGTCGGGGGCTACACCTTC,CASSEVKGVGGYTF